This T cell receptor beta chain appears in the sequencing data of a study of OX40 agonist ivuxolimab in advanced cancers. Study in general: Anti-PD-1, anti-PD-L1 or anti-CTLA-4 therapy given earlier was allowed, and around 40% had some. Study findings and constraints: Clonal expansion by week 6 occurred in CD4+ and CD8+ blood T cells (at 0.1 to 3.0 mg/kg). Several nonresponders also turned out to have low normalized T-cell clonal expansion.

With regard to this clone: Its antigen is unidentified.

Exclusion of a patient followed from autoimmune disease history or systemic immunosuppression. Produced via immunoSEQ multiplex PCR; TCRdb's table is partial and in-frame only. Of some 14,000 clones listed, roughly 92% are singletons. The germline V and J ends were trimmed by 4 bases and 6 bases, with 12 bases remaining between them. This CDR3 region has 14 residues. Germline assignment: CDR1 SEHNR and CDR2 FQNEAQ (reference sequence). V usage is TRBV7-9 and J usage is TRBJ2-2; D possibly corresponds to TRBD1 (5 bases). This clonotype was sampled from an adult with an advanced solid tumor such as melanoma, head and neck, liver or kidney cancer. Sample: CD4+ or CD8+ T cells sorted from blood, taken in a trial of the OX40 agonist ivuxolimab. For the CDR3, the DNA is TGTGCCAGCAGCTCCGCCAGGGCACCCGGGGAGCTGTTTTTT. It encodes CASSSARAPGELFF.